This T cell receptor beta chain is from a study of early T cells in non-severe SARS-CoV-2 infection. Study in general: It was bulk RNA from unsorted whole blood that was sequenced, and the chains were unpaired. Study results and caveats: Anti-spike CD8 specificities were favored by VDJdb matching, whose results missed private and CD4 specificities.

As part of library construction, unique molecular identifiers were attached to individual cDNA molecules. TCRdb reprocessed the 5' RACE reads with MiXCR, giving one entry per CDR3 protein. The table has tens of thousands of distinct CDR3 sequences, just under 15% seen once. As regards this clonotype: Its antigen is not known.

Germline lookup yields CDR1 SGHAT and CDR2 FQDESV (reference sequence). V was trimmed by 1 base and J by 1 base, leaving 15 bases between them. CDR3 size: 17 residues. The chain combines TRBV11-1 with TRBJ2-3, with TRBD2 as a possible D gene (5 bases). Sequencing was done on a sample of whole blood. The receptor was derived from an adult who was a healthcare worker with PCR-confirmed SARS-CoV-2 infection or an uninfected control (not recorded which). DNA for the CDR3: TGTGCCAGCAGCTTAGTCTACCTCCCGGAGGGCACAGATACGCAGTATTTT. Amino acids: CASSLVYLPEGTDTQYF. The variable domain in full, with the rest retrieved from reference TRBV11-1 and TRBJ2-3, is EAEVAQSPRYKITEKSQAVAFWCDPISGHATLYWYRQILGQGPELLVQFQDESVVDDSQLPKDRFSAERLKGVDSTLKIQPAELGDSAMYLCASSLVYLPEGTDTQYFGPGTRLTVL.